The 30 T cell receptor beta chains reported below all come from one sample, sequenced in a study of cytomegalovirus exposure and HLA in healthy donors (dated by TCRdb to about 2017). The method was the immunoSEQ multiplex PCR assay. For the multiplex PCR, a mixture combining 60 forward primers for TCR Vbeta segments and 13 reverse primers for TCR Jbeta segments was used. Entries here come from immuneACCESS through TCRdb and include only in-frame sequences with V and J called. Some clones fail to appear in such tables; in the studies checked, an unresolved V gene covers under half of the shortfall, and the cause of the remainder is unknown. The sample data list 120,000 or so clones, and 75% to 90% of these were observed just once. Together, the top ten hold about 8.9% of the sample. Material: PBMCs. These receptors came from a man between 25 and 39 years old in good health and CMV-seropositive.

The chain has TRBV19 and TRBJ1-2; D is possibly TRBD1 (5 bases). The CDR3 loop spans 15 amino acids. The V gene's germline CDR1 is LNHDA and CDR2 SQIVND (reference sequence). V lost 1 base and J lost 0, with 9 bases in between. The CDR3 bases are TGTGCCAGTAGTATAGTTGGACAAACTAACTATGGCTACACCTTC. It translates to CASSIVGQTNYGYTF.

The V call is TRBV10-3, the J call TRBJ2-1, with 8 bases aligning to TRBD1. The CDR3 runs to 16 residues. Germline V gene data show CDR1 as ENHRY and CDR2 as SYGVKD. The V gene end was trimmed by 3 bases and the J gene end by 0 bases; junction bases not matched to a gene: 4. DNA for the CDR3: TGTGCCATCAGTGATCGTACAGGGGGCTCCTACAATGAGCAGTTCTTC. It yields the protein CAISDRTGGSYNEQFF.

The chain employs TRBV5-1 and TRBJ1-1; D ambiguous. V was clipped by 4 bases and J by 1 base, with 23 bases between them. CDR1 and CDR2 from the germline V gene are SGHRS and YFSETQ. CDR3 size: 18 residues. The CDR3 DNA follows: TGCGCCAGCAGCCCATTGTACGGTACAGCCTCGAGGAACACTGAAGCTTTCTTT. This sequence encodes CASSPLYGTASRNTEAFF.

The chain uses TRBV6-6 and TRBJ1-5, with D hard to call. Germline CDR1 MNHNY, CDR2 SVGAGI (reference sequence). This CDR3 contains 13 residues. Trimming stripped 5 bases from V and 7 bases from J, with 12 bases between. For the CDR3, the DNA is TGTGCCAGCAGTCCCTGGTTTGGCCAGCCCCAGCATTTT. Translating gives CASSPWFGQPQHF.

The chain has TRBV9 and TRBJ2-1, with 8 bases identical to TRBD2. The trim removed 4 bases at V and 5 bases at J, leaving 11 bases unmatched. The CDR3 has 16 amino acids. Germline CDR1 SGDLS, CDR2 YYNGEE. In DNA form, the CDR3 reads TGTGCCAGCAGCCCCCGGGGGGGTAGCGGCCACAATGAGCAGTTCTTC. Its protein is CASSPRGGSGHNEQFF.

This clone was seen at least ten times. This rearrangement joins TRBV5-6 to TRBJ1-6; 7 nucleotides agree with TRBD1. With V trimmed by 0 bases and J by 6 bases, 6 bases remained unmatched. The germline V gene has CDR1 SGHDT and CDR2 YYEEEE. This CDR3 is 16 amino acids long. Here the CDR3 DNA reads TGTGCCAGCAGCTTGGAATACGCAGGGGGTAATTCACCCCTCCACTTT. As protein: CASSLEYAGGNSPLHF. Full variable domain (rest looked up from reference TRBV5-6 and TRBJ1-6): DAGVTQSPTHLIKTRGQQVTLRCSPKSGHDTVSWYQQALGQGPQFIFQYYEEEERQRGNFPDRFSGHQFPNYSSELNVNALLLGDSALYLCASSLEYAGGNSPLHFGNGTRLTVT.

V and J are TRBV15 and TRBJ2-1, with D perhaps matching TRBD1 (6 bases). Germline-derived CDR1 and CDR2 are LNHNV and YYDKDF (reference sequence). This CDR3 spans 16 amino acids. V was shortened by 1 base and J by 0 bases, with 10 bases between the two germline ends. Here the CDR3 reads CATSRGTVSSYNEQFF. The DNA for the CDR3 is TGTGCCACCAGCAGAGGGACAGTTAGCTCCTACAATGAGCAGTTCTTC.

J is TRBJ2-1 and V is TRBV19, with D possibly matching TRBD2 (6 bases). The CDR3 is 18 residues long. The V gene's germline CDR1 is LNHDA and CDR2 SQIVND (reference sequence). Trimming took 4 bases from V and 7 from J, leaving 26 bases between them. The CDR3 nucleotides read TGTGCCAGTAGTACCCCCGCGTGGGGGAGGAATGCGGGGAATGAGCAGTTCTTC. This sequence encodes CASSTPAWGRNAGNEQFF. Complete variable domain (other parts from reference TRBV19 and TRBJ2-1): DGGITQSPKYLFRKEGQNVTLSCEQNLNHDAMYWYRQDPGQGLRLIYYSQIVNDFQKGDIAEGYSVSREKKESFPLTVTSAQKNPTAFYLCASSTPAWGRNAGNEQFFGPGTRLTVL.

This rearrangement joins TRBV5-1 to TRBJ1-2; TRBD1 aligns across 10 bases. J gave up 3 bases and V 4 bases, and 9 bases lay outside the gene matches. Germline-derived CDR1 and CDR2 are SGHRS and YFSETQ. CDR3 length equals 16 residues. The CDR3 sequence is CASSLGTGAAHYGYTF. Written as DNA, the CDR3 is TGCGCCAGCAGCCTTGGGACAGGGGCCGCCCACTATGGCTACACCTTC.

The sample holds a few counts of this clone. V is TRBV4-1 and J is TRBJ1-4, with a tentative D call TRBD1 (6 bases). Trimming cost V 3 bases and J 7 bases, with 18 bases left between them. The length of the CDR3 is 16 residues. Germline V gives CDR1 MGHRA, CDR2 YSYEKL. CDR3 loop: CASSQTAQGLGEKLFF. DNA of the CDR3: TGCGCCAGCAGCCAGACGGCACAGGGTTTGGGTGAAAAACTGTTTTTT.

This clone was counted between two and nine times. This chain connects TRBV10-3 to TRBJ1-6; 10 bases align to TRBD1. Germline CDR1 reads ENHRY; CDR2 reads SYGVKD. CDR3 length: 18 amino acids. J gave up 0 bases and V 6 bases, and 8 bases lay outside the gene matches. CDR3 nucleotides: TGTGCCATCAGCGGGACAGGGGACTTAAGCTCCTATAATTCACCCCTCCACTTT. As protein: CAISGTGDLSSYNSPLHF.

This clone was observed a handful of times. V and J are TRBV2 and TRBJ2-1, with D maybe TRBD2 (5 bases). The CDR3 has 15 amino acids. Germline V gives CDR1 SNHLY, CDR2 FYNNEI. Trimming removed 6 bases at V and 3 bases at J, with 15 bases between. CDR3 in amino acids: CASSPEASSYNEQFF. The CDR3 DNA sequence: TGTGCCAGCAGCCCCGAGGCTAGCAGCTACAATGAGCAGTTCTTC.

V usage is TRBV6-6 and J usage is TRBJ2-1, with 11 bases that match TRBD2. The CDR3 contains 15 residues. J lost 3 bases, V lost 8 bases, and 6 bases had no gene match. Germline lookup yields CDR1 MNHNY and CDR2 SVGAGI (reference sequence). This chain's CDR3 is CASVPGTSGYNEQFF. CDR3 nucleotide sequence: TGTGCCAGCGTGCCCGGGACTAGCGGCTACAATGAGCAGTTCTTC.

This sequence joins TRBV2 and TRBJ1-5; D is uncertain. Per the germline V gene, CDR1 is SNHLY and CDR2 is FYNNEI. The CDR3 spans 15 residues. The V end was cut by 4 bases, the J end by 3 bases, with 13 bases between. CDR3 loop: CASSVQTYLNQPQHF. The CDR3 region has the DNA TGTGCCAGCAGTGTACAGACCTACCTCAATCAGCCCCAGCATTTT.

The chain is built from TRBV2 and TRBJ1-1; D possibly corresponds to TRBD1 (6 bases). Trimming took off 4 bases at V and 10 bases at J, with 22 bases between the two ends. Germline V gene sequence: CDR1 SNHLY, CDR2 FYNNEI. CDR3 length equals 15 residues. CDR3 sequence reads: CASSGNSPGQLRAFF. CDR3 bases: TGTGCCAGCAGTGGTAATTCACCGGGACAACTGAGAGCTTTCTTT. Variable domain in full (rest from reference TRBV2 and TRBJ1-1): EPEVTQTPSHQVTQMGQEVILRCVPISNHLYFYWYRQILGQKVEFLVSFYNNEISEKSEIFDDQFSVERPDGSNFTLKIRSTKLEDSAMYFCASSGNSPGQLRAFFGQGTRLTVV.

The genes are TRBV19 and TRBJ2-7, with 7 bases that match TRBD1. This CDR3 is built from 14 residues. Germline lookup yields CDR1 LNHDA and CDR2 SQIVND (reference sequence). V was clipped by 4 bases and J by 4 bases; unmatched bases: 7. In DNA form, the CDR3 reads TGTGCCAGTAGTACTCAGGGGGTATCTTACGAGCAGTACTTC. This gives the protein CASSTQGVSYEQYF. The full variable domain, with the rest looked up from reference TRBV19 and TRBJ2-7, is DGGITQSPKYLFRKEGQNVTLSCEQNLNHDAMYWYRQDPGQGLRLIYYSQIVNDFQKGDIAEGYSVSREKKESFPLTVTSAQKNPTAFYLCASSTQGVSYEQYFGPGTRLTVT.

CDR3 sequence (DNA): TGTGCCAGCAGTTACATAGGACAGGCGGCTAACTATGGCTACACCTTC. This gives the protein CASSYIGQAANYGYTF. The chain joins TRBV27 to TRBJ1-2, with 7 nucleotides matching TRBD1. This CDR3 has 16 amino acids. Germline V gene lookup returns CDR1 MNHEY and CDR2 SMNVEV (reference sequence). Trimming at V came to 4 bases and at J to 0 bases, leaving 8 bases not matched to a gene.

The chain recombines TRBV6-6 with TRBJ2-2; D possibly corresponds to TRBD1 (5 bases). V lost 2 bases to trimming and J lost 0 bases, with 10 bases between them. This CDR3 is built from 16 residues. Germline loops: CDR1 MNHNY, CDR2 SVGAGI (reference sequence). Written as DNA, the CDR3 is TGTGCCAGCAGTTACGACAGACCAACGAACACCGGGGAGCTGTTTTTT. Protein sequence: CASSYDRPTNTGELFF.

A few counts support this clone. The CDR3 reads CASSARDRVKETQYF. As DNA, the CDR3 is TGTGCCAGCAGCGCCCGGGACAGGGTAAAAGAGACCCAGTACTTC. The chain is built from TRBV11-2 and TRBJ2-5; 9 positions match TRBD1. The CDR3 loop spans 15 amino acids. V lost 5 bases to trimming and J lost 3 bases; unmatched junction nucleotides: 7. Germline CDR1 SGHAT, CDR2 FQNNGV.

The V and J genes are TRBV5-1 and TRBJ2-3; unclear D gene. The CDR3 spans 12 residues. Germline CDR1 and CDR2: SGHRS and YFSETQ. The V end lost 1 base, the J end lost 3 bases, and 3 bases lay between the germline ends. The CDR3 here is CASSLSTDTQYF. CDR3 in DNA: TGCGCCAGCAGCTTGTCGACAGATACGCAGTATTTT. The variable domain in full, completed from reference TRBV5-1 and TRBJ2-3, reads KAGVTQTPRYLIKTRGQQVTLSCSPISGHRSVSWYQQTPGQGLQFLFEYFSETQRNKGNFPGRFSGRQFSNSRSEMNVSTLELGDSALYLCASSLSTDTQYFGPGTRLTVL.

The CDR3 region has the DNA TGTGCCAGCAGCTTAGAGAGGGGGCACACTGAAGCTTTCTTT. Translating gives CASSLERGHTEAFF. The chain employs TRBV7-8 and TRBJ1-1; 7 bases match TRBD1. V shed 1 base, J shed 3 bases, and the junction held 2 bases outside the gene matches. This CDR3 contains 14 residues. The germline V gene has CDR1 SGHVS and CDR2 FQNEAQ.

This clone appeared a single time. The chain's CDR3 is CASSRIGTGANEQYF. The CDR3 DNA reads TGTGCCAGCAGCCGTATCGGGACAGGGGCGAACGAGCAGTACTTC. The rearrangement uses TRBV7-8 and TRBJ2-7, with 10 bases lining up with TRBD1. Germline V gene sequence: CDR1 SGHVS, CDR2 FQNEAQ. V shed 5 bases and J 5 bases; nucleotides not matched to a gene: 9. This CDR3 is built from 15 residues.

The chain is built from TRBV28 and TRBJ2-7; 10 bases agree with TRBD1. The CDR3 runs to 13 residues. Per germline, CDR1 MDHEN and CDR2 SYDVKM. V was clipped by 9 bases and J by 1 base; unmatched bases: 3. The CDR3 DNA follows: TGTGCCAGTGGGACAGGGGAATCCTACGAGCAGTACTTC. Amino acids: CASGTGESYEQYF.

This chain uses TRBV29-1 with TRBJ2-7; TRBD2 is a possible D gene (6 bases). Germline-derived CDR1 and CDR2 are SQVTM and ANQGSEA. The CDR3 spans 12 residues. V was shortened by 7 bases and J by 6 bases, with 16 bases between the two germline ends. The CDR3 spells CSAIMGGSEQYF. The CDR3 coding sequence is TGCAGCGCCATTATGGGGGGAAGCGAGCAGTACTTC.

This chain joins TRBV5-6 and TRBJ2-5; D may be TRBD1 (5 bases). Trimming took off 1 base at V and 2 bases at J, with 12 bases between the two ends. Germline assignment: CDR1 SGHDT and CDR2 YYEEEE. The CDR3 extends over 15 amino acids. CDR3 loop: CASSLFGRQQETQYF. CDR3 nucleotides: TGTGCCAGCAGCTTGTTCGGCAGACAGCAAGAGACCCAGTACTTC.

The CDR3 DNA follows: TGTGCCTCTGGGGCAGGGGGCTTCCTTGCTGGCTACACCTTC. Amino acid sequence: CASGAGGFLAGYTF. The chain carries TRBV6-1 and TRBJ1-2; 8 bases are a match to TRBD1. Germline-derived CDR1 and CDR2 are MNHNS and SASEGT. The CDR3 is made up of 14 amino acids. V lost 11 bases to trimming and J lost 7 bases; unmatched junction nucleotides: 15.

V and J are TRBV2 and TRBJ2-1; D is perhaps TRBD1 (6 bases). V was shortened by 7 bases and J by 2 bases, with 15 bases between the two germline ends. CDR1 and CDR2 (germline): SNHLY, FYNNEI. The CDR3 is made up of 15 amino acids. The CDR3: CASTPDRKTYNEQFF. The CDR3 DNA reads TGTGCCAGCACCCCGGACAGAAAAACCTACAATGAGCAGTTCTTC. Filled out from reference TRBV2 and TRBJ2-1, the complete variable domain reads EPEVTQTPSHQVTQMGQEVILRCVPISNHLYFYWYRQILGQKVEFLVSFYNNEISEKSEIFDDQFSVERPDGSNFTLKIRSTKLEDSAMYFCASTPDRKTYNEQFFGPGTRLTVL.

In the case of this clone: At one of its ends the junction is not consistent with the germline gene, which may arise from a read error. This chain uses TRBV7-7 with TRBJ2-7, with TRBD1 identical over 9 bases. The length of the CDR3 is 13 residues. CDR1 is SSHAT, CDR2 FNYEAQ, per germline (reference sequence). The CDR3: CASSVYRGLPPPF. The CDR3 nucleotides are TGTGCCAGCAGCGTATACAGGGGGCTCCCTCCCCCCTTC.

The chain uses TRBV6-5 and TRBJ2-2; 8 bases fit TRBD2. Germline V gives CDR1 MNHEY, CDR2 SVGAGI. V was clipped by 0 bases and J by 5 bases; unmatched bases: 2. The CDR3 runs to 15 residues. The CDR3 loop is CASSYSGRGTGELFF. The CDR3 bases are TGTGCCAGCAGTTACTCCGGGAGGGGGACCGGGGAGCTGTTTTTT.

CDR3 DNA sequence: TGCAGCGTTGCCGCGGCGACCGAACCCAACGGGGGCTACACCTTC. This translates into CSVAAATEPNGGYTF. The chain has TRBV29-1 and TRBJ1-2; D remains unclear. The CDR3 spans 15 residues. The V end was cut by 4 bases, the J end by 8 bases, with 23 bases between. Germline V gene lookup returns CDR1 SQVTM and CDR2 ANQGSEA.